This TCR beta chain was recovered during a study of blood T cell repertoires in COVID-19. Study context: Material from acute and convalescent COVID-19 was sourced from the United States, Italy and Spain. T cells, B-cell-depleted T cells, or PBMCs provided the cDNA or gDNA that served as material.

The germline CDR1 and CDR2 sequences are MNHEY and SMNVEV (reference sequence). The CDR3 contains 17 residues. V shed 7 bases, J shed 2 bases, and the junction held 10 bases outside the gene matches. The repertoire was sequenced with immunoSEQ multiplex PCR; TCRdb's copy has only in-frame clones and lacks some. This sample has some 120,000 clones, with about 82% found just once. Sequenced: peripheral blood. The receptor was isolated from a human donor in a cohort sampled during active COVID-19. This chain connects TRBV27 to TRBJ2-2; 10 nucleotides line up with TRBD2. For the CDR3, the DNA is TGTGCCAGCACCAAAAGAACTAGCGGGATTAACACCGGGGAGCTGTTTTTT. It translates to CASTKRTSGINTGELFF.